The T cell receptor beta chain described here comes from a study of blood T cell repertoires in COVID-19. Overall study context: The United States, Italy and Spain supplied acute and convalescent COVID-19 samples. From T cells, B-cell-depleted T cells, or PBMCs came the material, which was cDNA or gDNA.

The germline gives CDR1 LGHNA, CDR2 YNFKEQ. The CDR3 has 16 residues. V lost 1 base and J lost 1; bases outside the gene matches: 7. Per the authors' pipeline: Counts of nucleated cells, estimated from reference gene primer amplification, were obtained. Sequenced by immunoSEQ multiplex PCR; TCRdb stores in-frame clones only, minus some. V and J calls and clone size are those listed in that table; D and trimming were worked out from the DNA. The data contain 250,000 or so clones, roughly four fifths of them singletons. The TCR comes from a woman between 65 and 79 years old with acute or convalescent COVID-19. Sample: peripheral blood. The V gene is TRBV4-2, the J gene TRBJ2-7, with TRBD1 matching 7 bases. CDR3 in amino acids: CASSQGEGTDSYEQYF. In DNA, the CDR3 is TGTGCCAGCAGCCAAGGGGAAGGGACAGATTCCTACGAGCAGTACTTC.